This T cell receptor (beta chain) is drawn from a study of blood T cell repertoires in COVID-19. Germline assignment: CDR1 MNHEY and CDR2 SVGEGT. V was clipped by 5 bases and J by 10 bases; unmatched bases: 10. The CDR3 runs to 13 residues. The data were produced by immunoSEQ multiplex PCR, yet TCRdb's version contains in-frame clones alone and is incomplete. The sample consists of roughly 41,000 clones, about 88% of them appearing once. The chain joins TRBV6-2 or TRBV6-3 to TRBJ1-1, with 7 positions matching TRBD1. The clonotype comes from a woman aged 50 to 60 who had recovered from COVID-19. The sample consisted of PBMCs or T cells enriched from blood (not recorded which). The CDR3 region is CASSDGGWTGAFF. The CDR3 DNA is TGTGCCAGCAGTGACGGGGGCTGGACAGGAGCTTTCTTT.